Listed below are T cell receptor beta chains from one sample, sequenced in a study of neurological immune-mediated disorders. One entry per CDR3 protein results from TCRdb running MiXCR on the 5' RACE reads. The sample records about 74,000 distinct CDR3 sequences, around 5.2% being singletons. Source material: PBMCs. All receptors come from a man between 18 and 35 years old with multiple sclerosis. CDR3s include the opening cysteine and the closing phenylalanine or tryptophan. Each record gives: J gene, CDR3 length, D gene, clone size, V gene, CDR3 protein, CDR3 DNA. A D gene is named only where the DNA matches it firmly. The size entry gives once, few, many or a size class.

>TRBJ2-7|18|TRBD2|many|TRBV7-6
CASSLEGAGTGRVHEQYF
TGTGCCAGCAGCTTAGAAGGAGCCGGGACCGGGAGGGTCCACGAGCAGTACTTC
>TRBJ1-1|15|NA|many|TRBV7-9
CASSSPDRKNTEAFF
TGTGCCAGCAGCTCACCCGACAGGAAGAACACTGAAGCTTTCTTT
>TRBJ2-5|15|TRBD1|many|TRBV29-1
CSVVSWGQGRETQYF
TGCAGCGTTGTATCCTGGGGACAGGGGAGAGAGACCCAGTACTTC
>TRBJ2-1|14|NA|many|TRBV7-2
CASPRGSSYNEQFF
TGTGCCAGTCCTAGGGGGAGCTCCTACAATGAGCAGTTCTTC
>TRBJ2-2|15|TRBD2|many|TRBV9
CASGGTSGIAGELFF
TGTGCCAGTGGGGGGACTAGCGGAATAGCCGGGGAGCTGTTTTTT
>TRBJ1-6|13|NA|few|TRBV5-1
CASSLGSNSPLNF
TGCGCCAGCAGCCTGGGATCCAATTCACCCCTCAACTTT
>TRBJ1-1|14|NA|many|TRBV5-6
CASRRGVQREEAFF
TGTGCCAGCAGGAGGGGGGTACAAAGGGAGGAGGCTTTCTTT
>TRBJ1-1|11|NA|many|TRBV20-1
CSARSGTEAFF
TGCAGTGCTAGAAGTGGCACTGAAGCTTTCTTT
>TRBJ2-1|14|NA|many|TRBV5-5
CASSLTQGDNEQFF
TGTGCCAGCAGCTTAACACAGGGAGACAATGAGCAGTTCTTC
>TRBJ2-5|13|NA|many|TRBV7-2
CASSLVFLQTQYF
TGTGCCAGCAGCTTAGTTTTCCTTCAGACCCAGTACTTC
>TRBJ2-5|18|TRBD2|many|TRBV5-1
CASNFGILAGGVQETQYF
TGCGCCAGCAACTTTGGGATCTTAGCGGGAGGTGTTCAAGAGACCCAGTACTTC